This TCR beta chain was documented in a study of blood T cell repertoires in COVID-19. Overall study context: Samples came from the United States, Italy and Spain, spanning acute and convalescent COVID-19. In each case, the material was cDNA or gDNA derived from T cells, B-cell-depleted T cells, or PBMCs.

Original processing notes: Counts of nucleated cells, estimated from reference gene primer amplification, were obtained. Only in-frame clones appear in the TCRdb table, and some are missing; sequencing was by immunoSEQ multiplex PCR. V, J and clone size reflect that table, while D and trimming were determined from the DNA. The sample has approximately 82,000 clones, roughly 80% seen once. This clonotype originated in a woman between 65 and 79 years old with acute or convalescent COVID-19. The sample comprised peripheral blood.

CDR3: CAAGTSGYGGELFF. In DNA, the CDR3 is TGTGCCGCCGGGACTAGCGGGTACGGCGGGGAGCTGTTTTTT. The chain recombines TRBV7-2 with TRBJ2-2, with 12 bases that match TRBD2. Germline V gene data show CDR1 as SGHTA and CDR2 as FQGNSA. V shed 11 bases, J shed 7 bases, and the junction held 8 bases outside the gene matches. The CDR3 sequence is 14 residues long.